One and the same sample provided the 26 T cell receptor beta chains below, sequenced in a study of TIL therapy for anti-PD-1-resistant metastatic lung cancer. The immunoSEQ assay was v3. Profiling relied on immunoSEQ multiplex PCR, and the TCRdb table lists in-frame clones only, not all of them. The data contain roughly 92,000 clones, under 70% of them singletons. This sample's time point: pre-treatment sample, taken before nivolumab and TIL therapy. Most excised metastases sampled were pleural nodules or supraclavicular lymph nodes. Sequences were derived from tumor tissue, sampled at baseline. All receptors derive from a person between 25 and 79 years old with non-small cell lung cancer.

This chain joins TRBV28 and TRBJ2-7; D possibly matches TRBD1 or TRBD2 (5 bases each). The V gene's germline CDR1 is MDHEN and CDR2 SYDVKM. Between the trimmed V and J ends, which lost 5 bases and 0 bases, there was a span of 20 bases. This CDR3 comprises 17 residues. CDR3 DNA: TGTGCCAGCAGTACTACCCTTGGGGTGGGGGACTCCTACGAGCAGTACTTC. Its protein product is CASSTTLGVGDSYEQYF.

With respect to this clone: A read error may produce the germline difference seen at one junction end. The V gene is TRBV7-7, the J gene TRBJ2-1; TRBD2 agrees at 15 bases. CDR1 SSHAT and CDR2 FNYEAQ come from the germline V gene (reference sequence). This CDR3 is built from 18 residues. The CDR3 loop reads CASSLGLAGGPGYNEQFF. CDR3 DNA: TGTGCTAGCAGCTTAGGACTAGCGGGAGGGCCCGGCTACAATGAGCAGTTCTTC.

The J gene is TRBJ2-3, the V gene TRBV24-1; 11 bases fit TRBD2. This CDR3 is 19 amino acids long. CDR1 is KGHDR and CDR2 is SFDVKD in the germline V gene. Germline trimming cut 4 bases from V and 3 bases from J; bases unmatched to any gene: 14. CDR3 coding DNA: TGTGCCACCAGTGACCCCGGTCCATCTACTAGCGGGAGAACAGATACGCAGTATTTT. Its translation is CATSDPGPSTSGRTDTQYF.

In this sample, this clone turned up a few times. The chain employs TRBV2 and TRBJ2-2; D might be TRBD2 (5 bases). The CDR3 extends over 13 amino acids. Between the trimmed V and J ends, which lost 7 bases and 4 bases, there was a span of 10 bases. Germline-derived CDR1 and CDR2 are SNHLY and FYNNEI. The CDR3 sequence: CASKVDFTGELFF. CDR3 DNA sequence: TGTGCCAGCAAAGTGGACTTCACCGGGGAGCTGTTTTTT.

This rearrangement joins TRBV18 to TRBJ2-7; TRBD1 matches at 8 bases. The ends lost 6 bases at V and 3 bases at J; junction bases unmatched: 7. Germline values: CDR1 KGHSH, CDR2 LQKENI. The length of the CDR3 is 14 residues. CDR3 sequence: CASSPGQGSYEQYF. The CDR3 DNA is TGTGCCAGCTCGCCCGGACAGGGAAGCTACGAGCAGTACTTC.

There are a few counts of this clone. CDR3 DNA: TGTGCCAGCAGCCCGTCCTCTCGAGACACCATATATTTT. It specifies CASSPSSRDTIYF. The chain couples TRBV7-2 to TRBJ1-3; no firm D call. The CDR3 sequence is 13 residues long. Germline loops: CDR1 SGHTA, CDR2 FQGNSA. Trimming left V 5 bases short and J 8 bases short, with 13 bases between.

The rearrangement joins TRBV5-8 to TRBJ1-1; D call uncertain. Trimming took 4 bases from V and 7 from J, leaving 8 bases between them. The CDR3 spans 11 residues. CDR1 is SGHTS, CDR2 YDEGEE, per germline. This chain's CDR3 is CASSRHVEAFF. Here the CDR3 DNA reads TGTGCCAGCAGCCGACACGTTGAAGCTTTCTTT.

This chain's CDR3 is CASSSSTAQPQHF. CDR3 bases: TGTGCCAGCAGTTCCTCGACTGCCCAGCCCCAGCATTTT. The chain carries TRBV6-2 or TRBV6-3 and TRBJ1-5; D is unresolved. This CDR3 contains 13 residues. Germline CDR1 and CDR2: MNHEY and SVGEGT. The V end lost 4 bases, the J end lost 7 bases, and 11 bases lay between the germline ends.

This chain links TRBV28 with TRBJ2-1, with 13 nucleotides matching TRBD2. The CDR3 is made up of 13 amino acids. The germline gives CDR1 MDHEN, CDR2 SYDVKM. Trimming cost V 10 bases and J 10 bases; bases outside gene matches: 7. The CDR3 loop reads CATGLAGAWEQFF. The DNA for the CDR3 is TGTGCCACCGGACTAGCGGGGGCGTGGGAGCAGTTCTTC.

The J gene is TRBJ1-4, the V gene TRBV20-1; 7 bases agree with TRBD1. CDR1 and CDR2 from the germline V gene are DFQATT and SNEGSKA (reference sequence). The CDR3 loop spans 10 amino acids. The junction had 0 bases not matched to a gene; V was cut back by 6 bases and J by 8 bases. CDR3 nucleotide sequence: TGCAGTGCCAGGGGGGAAAAACTGTTTTTT. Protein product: CSARGEKLFF.

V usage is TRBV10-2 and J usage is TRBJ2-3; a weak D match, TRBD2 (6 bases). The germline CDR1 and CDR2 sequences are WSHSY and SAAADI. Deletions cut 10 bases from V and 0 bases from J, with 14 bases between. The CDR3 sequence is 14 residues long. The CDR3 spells CATQGGTSTDTQYF. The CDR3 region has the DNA TGCGCCACACAAGGCGGGACCAGCACAGATACGCAGTATTTT.

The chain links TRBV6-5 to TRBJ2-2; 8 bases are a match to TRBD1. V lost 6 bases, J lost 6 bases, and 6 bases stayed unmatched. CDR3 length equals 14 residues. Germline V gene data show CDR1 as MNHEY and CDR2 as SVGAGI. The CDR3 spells CASRAYRGAGELFF. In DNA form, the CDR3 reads TGTGCCAGCAGGGCATACAGGGGGGCCGGGGAGCTGTTTTTT.

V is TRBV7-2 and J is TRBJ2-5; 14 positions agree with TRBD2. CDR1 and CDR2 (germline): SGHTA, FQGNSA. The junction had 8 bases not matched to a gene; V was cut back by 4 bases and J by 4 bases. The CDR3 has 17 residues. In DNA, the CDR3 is TGTGCCAGCAGCTCTATCGGACTAGCGGGAGGTGGAGAGACCCAGTACTTC. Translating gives CASSSIGLAGGGETQYF. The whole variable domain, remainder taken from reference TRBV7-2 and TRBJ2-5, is GAGVSQSPSNKVTEKGKDVELRCDPISGHTALYWYRQSLGQGLEFLIYFQGNSAPDKSGLPSDRFSAERTGGSVSTLTIQRTQQEDSAVYLCASSSIGLAGGGETQYFGPGTRLLVL.

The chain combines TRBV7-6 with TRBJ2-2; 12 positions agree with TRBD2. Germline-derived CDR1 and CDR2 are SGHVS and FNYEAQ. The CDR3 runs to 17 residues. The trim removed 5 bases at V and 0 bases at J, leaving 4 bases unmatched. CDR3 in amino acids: CASSLTSGGTNTGELFF. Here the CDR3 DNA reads TGTGCCAGCAGCCTGACTAGCGGGGGCACGAACACCGGGGAGCTGTTTTTT.

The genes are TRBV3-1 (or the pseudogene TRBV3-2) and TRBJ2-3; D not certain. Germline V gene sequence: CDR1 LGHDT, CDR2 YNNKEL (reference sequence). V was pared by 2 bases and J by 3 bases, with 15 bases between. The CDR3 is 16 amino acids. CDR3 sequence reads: CASSQFDLAGTDTQYF. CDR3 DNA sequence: TGTGCCAGCAGCCAATTCGACTTAGCCGGGACAGATACGCAGTATTTT.

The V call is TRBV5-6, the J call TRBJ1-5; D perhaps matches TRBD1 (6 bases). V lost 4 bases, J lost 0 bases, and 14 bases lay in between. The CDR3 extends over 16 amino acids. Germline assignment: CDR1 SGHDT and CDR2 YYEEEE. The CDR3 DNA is TGTGCCAGCAGCGTACAGGGACCCTATAGCAATCAGCCCCAGCATTTT. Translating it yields CASSVQGPYSNQPQHF.

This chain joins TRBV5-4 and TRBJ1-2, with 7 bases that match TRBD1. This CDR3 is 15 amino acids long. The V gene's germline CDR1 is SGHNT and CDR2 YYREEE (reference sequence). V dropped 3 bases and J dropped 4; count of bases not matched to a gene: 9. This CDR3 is CASSSQGSWVYGYTF. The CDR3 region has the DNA TGTGCCAGCAGCTCACAGGGGAGTTGGGTCTATGGCTACACCTTC.

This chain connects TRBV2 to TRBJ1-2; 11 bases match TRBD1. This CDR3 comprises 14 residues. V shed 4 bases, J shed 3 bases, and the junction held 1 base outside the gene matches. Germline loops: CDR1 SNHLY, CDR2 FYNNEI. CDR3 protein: CASSGGQGDYGYTF. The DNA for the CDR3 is TGTGCCAGCAGTGGGGGACAGGGGGACTATGGCTACACCTTC.

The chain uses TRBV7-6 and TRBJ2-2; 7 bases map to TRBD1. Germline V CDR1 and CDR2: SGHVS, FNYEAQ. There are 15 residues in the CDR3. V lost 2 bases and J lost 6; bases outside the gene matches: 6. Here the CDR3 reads CASSLQGVDAGELFF. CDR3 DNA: TGTGCCAGCAGCTTACAGGGGGTTGATGCCGGGGAGCTGTTTTTT.

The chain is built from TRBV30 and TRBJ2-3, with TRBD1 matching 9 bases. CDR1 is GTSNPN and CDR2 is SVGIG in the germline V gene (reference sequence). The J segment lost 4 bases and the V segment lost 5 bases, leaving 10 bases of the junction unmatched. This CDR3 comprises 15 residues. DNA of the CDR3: TGTGCCTGGGGGGGACAGGGACGGAGCCCAGATACGCAGTATTTT. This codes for CAWGGQGRSPDTQYF.

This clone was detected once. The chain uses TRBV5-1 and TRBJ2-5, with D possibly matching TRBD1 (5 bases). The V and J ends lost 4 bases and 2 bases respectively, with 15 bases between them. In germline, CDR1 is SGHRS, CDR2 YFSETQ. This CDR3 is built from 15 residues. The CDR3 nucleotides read TGCGCCAGCAGCCCCAGTGGGGCCCCGCAAGAGACCCAGTACTTC. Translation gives CASSPSGAPQETQYF.

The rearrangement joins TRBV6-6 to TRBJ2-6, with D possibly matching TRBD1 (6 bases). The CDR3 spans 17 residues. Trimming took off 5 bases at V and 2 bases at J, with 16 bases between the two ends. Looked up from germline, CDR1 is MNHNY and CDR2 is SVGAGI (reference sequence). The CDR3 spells CASSLLQTGTGANVLTF. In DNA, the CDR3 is TGTGCCAGCAGTCTCCTCCAAACAGGGACTGGGGCCAACGTCCTGACTTTC.

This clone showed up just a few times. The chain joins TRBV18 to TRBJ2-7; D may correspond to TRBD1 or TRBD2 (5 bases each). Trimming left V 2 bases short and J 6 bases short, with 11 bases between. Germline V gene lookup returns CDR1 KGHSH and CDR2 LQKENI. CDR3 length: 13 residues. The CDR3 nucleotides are TGTGCCAGCTCACCAGGGGGACGGGCCGAGCAGTACTTC. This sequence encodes CASSPGGRAEQYF.

CDR3 DNA sequence: TGTGCCAGCAGCTTCGGCGGACTGTATGGCTACACCTTC. It specifies CASSFGGLYGYTF. V and J are TRBV11-2 and TRBJ1-2; D is unresolved. The germline V gene has CDR1 SGHAT and CDR2 FQNNGV. V gave up 3 bases and J gave up 5 bases, with 10 bases separating them. The CDR3 totals 13 residues.

The CDR3 DNA reads as TGTGCCAGCAGCTTAGGTACAGCGGGGCCGTACTACAATGAGCAGTTCTTC. The encoded protein is CASSLGTAGPYYNEQFF. The rearrangement joins TRBV13 to TRBJ2-1; 7 bases line up with TRBD2. CDR3 length equals 17 residues. After removal of 0 bases from V and 3 bases from J, the junction contained 8 bases not matched to a gene. Germline V gene sequence: CDR1 PRHDT, CDR2 FYEKMQ (reference sequence).

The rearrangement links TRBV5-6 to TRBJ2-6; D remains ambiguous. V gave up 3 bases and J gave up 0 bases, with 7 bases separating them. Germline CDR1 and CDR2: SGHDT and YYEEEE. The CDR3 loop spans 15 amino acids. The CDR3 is CASSSGDSGANVLTF. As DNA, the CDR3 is TGTGCCAGCAGCTCGGGCGACTCTGGGGCCAACGTCCTGACTTTC.